The TCR beta chain under discussion was sequenced for a study of blood T cell repertoires in COVID-19. Whole-study context: Samples representing acute and convalescent COVID-19 were sourced from the United States, Italy and Spain. Sources were T cells, B-cell-depleted T cells, or PBMCs; the material itself was cDNA or gDNA.

CDR3 length: 13 amino acids. Germline CDR1 is SGHTA and CDR2 is FQGNSA. In this sample, this clone turned up once. At one end the junction does not follow the germline gene, possibly because of a read error. Original processing notes: Nucleated cell number was recorded as an estimate derived from reference gene primer amplification. Method: immunoSEQ multiplex PCR; TCRdb's copy keeps in-frame clones and lacks some. That table gives V, J and clone size, and the DNA gave D and trimming. The data show some 74,000 clones, roughly three quarters seen once. The chain has TRBV7-2 and TRBJ2-7; 12 positions agree with TRBD2. This clonotype was sampled from a human donor in a cohort sampled during active COVID-19. The sequencing sample was made of peripheral blood. The chain's CDR3 is CASSLAGGYEQYF. The DNA for the CDR3 is TGTGCCAGCAGCCTAGCGGGGGGGTACGAGCAGTACTTC.